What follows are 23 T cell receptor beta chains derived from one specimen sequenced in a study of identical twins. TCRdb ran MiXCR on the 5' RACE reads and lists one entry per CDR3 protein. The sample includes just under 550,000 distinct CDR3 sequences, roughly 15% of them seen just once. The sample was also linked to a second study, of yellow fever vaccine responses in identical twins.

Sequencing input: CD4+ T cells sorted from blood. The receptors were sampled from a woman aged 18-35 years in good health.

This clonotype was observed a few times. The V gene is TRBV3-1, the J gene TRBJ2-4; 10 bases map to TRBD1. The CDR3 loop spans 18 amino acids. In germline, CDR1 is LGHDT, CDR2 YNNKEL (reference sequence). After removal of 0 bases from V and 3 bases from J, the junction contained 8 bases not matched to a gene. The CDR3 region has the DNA TGTGCCAGCAGCCAAGATGGTCATGGGGACAGGGGCAAAAACATTCAGTACTTC. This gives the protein CASSQDGHGDRGKNIQYF.

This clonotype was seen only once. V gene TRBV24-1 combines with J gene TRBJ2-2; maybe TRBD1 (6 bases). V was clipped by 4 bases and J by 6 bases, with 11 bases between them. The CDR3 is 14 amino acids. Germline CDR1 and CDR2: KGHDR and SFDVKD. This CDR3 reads CATSDLGTPGELFF. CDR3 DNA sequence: TGTGCCACCAGTGACCTCGGGACACCCGGGGAGCTGTTTTTT.

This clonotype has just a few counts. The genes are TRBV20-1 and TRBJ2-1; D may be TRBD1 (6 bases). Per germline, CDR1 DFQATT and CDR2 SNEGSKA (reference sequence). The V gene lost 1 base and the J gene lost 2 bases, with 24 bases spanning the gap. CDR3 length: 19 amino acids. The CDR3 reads CSARGVGTRASFPYNEQFF. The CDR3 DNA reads TGCAGTGCTAGAGGAGTCGGGACAAGAGCCTCTTTCCCCTACAATGAGCAGTTCTTC.

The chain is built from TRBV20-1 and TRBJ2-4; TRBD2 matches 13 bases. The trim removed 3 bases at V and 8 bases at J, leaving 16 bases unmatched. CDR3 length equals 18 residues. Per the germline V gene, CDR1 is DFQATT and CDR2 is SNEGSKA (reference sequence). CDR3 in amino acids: CSASARDPTSGRAYIQYF. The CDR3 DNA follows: TGCAGTGCTAGCGCCCGGGACCCAACTAGCGGGAGGGCTTACATTCAGTACTTC.

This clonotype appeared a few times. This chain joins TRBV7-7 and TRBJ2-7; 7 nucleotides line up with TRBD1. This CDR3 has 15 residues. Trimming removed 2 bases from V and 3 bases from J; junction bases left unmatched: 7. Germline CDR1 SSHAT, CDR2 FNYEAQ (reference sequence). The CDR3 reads CASSLFPDRDYEQYV. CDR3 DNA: TGTGCCAGCAGCTTATTCCCCGACAGGGACTACGAGCAGTACGTC.

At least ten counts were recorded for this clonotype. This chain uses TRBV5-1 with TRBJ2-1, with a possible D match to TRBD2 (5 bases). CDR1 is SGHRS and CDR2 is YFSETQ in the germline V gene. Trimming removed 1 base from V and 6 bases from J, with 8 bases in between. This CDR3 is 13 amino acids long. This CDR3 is CASSLPTSNEQFF. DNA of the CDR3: TGCGCCAGCAGCTTGCCTACTAGCAATGAGCAGTTCTTC.

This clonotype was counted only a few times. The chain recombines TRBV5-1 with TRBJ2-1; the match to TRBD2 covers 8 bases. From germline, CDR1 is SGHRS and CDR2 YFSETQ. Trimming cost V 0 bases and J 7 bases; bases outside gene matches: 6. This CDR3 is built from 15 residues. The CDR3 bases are TGCGCCAGCAGCTTGGGGCCTAGCGGGTGGAATGAGCAGTTCTTC. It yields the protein CASSLGPSGWNEQFF.

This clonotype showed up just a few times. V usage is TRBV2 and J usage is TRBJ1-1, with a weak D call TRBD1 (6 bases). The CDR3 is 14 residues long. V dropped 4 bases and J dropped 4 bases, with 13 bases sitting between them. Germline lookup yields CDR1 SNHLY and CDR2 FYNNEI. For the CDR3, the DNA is TGTGCCAGCAGTGTACAGGGTTGGGGCACTGAAGCTTTCTTT. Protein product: CASSVQGWGTEAFF.

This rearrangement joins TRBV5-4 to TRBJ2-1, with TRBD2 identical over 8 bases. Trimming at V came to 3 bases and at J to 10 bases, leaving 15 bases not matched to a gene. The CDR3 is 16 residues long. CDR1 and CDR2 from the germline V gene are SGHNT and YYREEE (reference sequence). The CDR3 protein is CASSSGSGGGPKEQFF. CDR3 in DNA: TGTGCCAGCAGCTCTGGCTCAGGCGGGGGGCCTAAGGAGCAGTTCTTC.

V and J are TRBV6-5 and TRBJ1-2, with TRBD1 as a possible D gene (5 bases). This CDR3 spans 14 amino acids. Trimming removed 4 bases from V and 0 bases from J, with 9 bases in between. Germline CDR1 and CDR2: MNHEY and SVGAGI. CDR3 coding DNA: TGTGCCAGCAGTTTTACGGGACCTAACTATGGCTACACCTTC. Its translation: CASSFTGPNYGYTF.

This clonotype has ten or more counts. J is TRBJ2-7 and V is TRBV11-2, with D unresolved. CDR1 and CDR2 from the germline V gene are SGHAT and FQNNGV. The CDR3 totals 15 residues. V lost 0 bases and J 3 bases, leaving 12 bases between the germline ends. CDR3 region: CASSLDVSFRYEQYF. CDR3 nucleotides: TGTGCCAGCAGCTTAGATGTCAGTTTCCGCTACGAGCAGTACTTC. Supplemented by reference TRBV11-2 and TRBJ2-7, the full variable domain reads EAGVAQSPRYKIIEKRQSVAFWCNPISGHATLYWYQQILGQGPKLLIQFQNNGVVDDSQLPKDRFSAERLKGVDSTLKIQPAKLEDSAVYLCASSLDVSFRYEQYFGPGTRLTVT.

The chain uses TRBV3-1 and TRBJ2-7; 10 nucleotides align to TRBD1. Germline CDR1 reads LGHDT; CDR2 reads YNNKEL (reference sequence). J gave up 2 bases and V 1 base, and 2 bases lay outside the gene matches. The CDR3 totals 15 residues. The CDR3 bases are TGTGCCAGCAGCCAAGGGGGACAGGGGCCCTACGAGCAGTACTTC. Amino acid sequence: CASSQGGQGPYEQYF.

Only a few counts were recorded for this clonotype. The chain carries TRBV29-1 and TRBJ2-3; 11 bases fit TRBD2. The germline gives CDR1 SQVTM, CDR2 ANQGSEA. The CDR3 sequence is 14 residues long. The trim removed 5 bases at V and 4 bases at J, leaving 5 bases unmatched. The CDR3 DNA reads TGCAGCGTTCTTAGCGGGGGGGCGTCAGATACGCAGTATTTT. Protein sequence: CSVLSGGASDTQYF.

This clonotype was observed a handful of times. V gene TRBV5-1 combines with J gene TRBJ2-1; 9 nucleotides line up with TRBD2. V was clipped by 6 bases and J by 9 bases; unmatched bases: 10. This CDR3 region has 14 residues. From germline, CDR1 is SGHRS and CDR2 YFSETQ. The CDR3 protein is CASTRGTSKSEQFF. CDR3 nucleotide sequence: TGCGCCAGCACCAGAGGGACTAGCAAGAGTGAGCAGTTCTTC.

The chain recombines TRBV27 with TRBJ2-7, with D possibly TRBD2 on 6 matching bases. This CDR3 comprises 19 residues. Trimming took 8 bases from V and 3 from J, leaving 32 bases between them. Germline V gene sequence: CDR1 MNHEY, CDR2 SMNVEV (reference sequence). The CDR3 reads CASACYRTPRRRDCYEQYV. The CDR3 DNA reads TGTGCCAGCGCCTGCTATCGGACTCCCCGCCGGAGGGACTGCTACGAGCAGTACGTC.

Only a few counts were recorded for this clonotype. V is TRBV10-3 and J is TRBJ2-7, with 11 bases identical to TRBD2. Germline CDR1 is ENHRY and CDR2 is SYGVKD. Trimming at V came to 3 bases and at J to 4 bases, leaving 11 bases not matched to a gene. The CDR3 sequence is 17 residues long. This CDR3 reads CAISELAGAPFKYEQYF. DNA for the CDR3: TGTGCCATCAGTGAACTAGCGGGAGCCCCATTCAAGTACGAGCAGTACTTC.

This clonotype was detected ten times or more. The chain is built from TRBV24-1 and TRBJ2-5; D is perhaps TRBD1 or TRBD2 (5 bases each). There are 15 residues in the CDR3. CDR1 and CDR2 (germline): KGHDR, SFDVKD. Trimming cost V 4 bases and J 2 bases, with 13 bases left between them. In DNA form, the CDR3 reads TGTGCCACCAGTGAATCCCGGGGACCTCAAGAGACCCAGTACTTC. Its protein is CATSESRGPQETQYF.

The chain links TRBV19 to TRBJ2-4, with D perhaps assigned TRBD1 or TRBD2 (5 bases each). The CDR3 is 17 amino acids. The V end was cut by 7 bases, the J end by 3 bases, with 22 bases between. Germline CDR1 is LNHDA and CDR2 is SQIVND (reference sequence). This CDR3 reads CASKGRQTSWVKNIQYF. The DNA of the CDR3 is TGTGCCAGTAAGGGACGACAGACTTCTTGGGTCAAAAACATTCAGTACTTC.

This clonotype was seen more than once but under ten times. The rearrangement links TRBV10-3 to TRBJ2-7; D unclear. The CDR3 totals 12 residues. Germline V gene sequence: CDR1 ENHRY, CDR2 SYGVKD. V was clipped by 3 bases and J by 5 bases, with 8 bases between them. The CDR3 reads CAISDKGNEQYF. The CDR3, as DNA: TGTGCCATCAGTGATAAAGGGAACGAGCAGTACTTC.

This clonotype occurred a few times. CDR3 sequence reads: CSARTTSGGVNEQFF. CDR3 bases: TGCAGTGCTAGAACTACTAGCGGGGGGGTGAATGAGCAGTTCTTC. The V gene is TRBV20-1, the J gene TRBJ2-1; 13 nucleotides agree with TRBD2. Germline V gene lookup returns CDR1 DFQATT and CDR2 SNEGSKA (reference sequence). After removal of 2 bases from V and 7 bases from J, the junction contained 5 bases not matched to a gene. The CDR3 extends over 15 amino acids.

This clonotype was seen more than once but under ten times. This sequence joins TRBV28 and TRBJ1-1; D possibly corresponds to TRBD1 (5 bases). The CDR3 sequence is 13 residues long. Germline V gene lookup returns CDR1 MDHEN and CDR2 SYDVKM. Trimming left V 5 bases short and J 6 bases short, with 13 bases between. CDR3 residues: CASSKSGWAEAFF. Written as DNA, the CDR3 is TGTGCCAGCAGTAAATCAGGGTGGGCTGAAGCTTTCTTT.

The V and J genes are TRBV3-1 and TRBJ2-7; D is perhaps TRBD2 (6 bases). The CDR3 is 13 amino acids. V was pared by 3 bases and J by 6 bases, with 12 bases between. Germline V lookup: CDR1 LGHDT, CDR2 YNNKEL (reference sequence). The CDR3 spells CASSQMTSFEQYF. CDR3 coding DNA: TGTGCCAGCAGCCAGATGACTAGTTTCGAGCAGTACTTC.

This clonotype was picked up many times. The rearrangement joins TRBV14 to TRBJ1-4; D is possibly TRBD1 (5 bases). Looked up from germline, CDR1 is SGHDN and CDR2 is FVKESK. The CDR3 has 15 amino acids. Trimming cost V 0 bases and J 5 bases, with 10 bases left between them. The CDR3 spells CASSQDRQSNEKLFF. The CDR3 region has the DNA TGTGCCAGCAGCCAAGACCGACAGTCCAATGAAAAACTGTTTTTT.